This T cell receptor (beta chain) is drawn from a study of blood T cell repertoires in COVID-19. Study-wide context: There were acute and convalescent COVID-19 samples, and they came from the United States, Italy and Spain.

Cohort 3 donors were reported recovered after two negative PCRs, clearance, or symptom resolution. The data were produced by immunoSEQ multiplex PCR, yet TCRdb's version contains in-frame clones alone and is incomplete. The sample includes more than 400,000 clones, 90% of them seen just once. The CDR3 totals 16 residues. V was pared by 2 bases and J by 0 bases, with 11 bases between. Germline-derived CDR1 and CDR2 are SGHNT and YENEEA. This TCR was sampled from a man aged 18 to 29 who had recovered from COVID-19. The chain employs TRBV11-3 and TRBJ2-1; maybe TRBD2 (6 bases). Sequenced: PBMCs or T cells enriched from blood (not recorded which). CDR3 sequence (DNA): TGTGCCAGCAGCTTAAGTTTTAGCGGCTCCTACAATGAGCAGTTCTTC. Translating it yields CASSLSFSGSYNEQFF.